This T cell receptor beta chain originates from a study of blood T cell repertoires in COVID-19. Clones were read by immunoSEQ multiplex PCR, and TCRdb kept only the in-frame ones, dropping some. The sample holds about 100,000 clones, 69% seen once. The sequence derives from a man of 80 years or more with acute or convalescent COVID-19. The sample was peripheral blood.

CDR3 sequence: CASSLGTSGRTDTQYF. DNA of the CDR3: TGTGCCAGCAGCTTAGGGACTAGCGGGAGGACGGATACGCAGTATTTT. The chain joins TRBV11-2 to TRBJ2-3; TRBD2 aligns across 14 bases. Germline values: CDR1 SGHAT, CDR2 FQNNGV. The CDR3 contains 16 residues. V was clipped by 1 base and J by 6 bases; unmatched bases: 3.